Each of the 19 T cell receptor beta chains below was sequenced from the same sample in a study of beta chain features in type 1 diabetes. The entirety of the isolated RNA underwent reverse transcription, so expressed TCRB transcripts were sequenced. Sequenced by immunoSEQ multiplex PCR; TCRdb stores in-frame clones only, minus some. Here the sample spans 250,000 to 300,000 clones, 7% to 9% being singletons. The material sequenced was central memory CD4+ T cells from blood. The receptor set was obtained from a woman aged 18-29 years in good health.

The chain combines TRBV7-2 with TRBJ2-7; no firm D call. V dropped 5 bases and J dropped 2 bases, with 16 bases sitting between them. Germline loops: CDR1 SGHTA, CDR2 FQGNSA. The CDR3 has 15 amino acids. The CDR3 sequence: CASSLRLGGAYEQYF. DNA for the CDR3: TGTGCCAGCAGCCTCCGACTGGGCGGAGCCTACGAGCAGTACTTC.

The CDR3 bases are TGTGCCACCAGCAGAGATTCGGCTAGCGGGGAGCTGTTTTTT. Translation: CATSRDSASGELFF. The rearrangement uses TRBV15 and TRBJ2-2; no clear D gene. Germline loops: CDR1 LNHNV, CDR2 YYDKDF (reference sequence). CDR3 length: 14 residues. V shed 0 bases and J shed 7 bases, with 9 bases lying between them. Looking up the rest from reference TRBV15 and TRBJ2-2 gives the full variable domain: DAMVIQNPRYQVTQFGKPVTLSCSQTLNHNVMYWYQQKSSQAPKLLFHYYDKDFNNEADTPDNFQSRRPNTSFCFLDIRSPGLGDTAMYLCATSRDSASGELFFGEGSRLTVL.

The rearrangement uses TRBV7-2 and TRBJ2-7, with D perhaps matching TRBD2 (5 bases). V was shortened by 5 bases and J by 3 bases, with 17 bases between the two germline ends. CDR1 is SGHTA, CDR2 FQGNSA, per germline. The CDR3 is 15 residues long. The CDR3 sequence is CASSLDGGDYYEQYF. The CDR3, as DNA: TGTGCCAGCAGCCTGGACGGAGGAGACTACTACGAGCAGTACTTC.

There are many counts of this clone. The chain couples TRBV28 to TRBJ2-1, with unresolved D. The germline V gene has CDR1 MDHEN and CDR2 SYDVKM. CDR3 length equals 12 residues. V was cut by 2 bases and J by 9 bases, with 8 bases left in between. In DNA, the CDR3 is TGTGCCAGCAGTTTAAAGGGTTTTGAGCAGTTCTTC. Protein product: CASSLKGFEQFF. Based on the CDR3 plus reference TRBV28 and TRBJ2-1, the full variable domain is DVKVTQSSRYLVKRTGEKVFLECVQDMDHENMFWYRQDPGLGLRLIYFSYDVKMKEKGDIPEGYSVSREKKERFSLILESASTNQTSMYLCASSLKGFEQFFGPGTRLTVL.

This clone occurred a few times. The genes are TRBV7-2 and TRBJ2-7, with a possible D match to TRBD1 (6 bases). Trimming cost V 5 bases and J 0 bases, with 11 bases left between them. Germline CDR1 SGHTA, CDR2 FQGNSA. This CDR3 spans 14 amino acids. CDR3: CASSPSRGSYEQYF. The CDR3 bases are TGTGCCAGCAGCCCCTCCAGGGGCTCCTACGAGCAGTACTTC.

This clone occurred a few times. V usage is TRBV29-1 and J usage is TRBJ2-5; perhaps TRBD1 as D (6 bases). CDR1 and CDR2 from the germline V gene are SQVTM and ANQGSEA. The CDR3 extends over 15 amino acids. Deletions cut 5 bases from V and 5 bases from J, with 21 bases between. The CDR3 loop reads CSVSTAFSRGETQYF. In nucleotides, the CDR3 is TGCAGCGTTTCTACGGCGTTCTCGAGGGGGGAGACCCAGTACTTC. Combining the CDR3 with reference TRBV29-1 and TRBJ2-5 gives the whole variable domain SAVISQKPSRDICQRGTSLTIQCQVDSQVTMMFWYRQQPGQSLTLIATANQGSEATYESGFVIDKFPISRPNLTFSTLTVSNMSPEDSSIYLCSVSTAFSRGETQYFGPGTRLLVL.

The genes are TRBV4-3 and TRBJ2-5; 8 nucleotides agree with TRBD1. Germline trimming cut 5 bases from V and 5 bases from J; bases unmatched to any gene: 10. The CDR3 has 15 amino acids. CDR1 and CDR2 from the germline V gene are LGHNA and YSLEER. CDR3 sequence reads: CASSAYRGAGETQYF. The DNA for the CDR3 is TGCGCCAGCAGCGCCTACAGGGGGGCGGGGGAGACCCAGTACTTC.

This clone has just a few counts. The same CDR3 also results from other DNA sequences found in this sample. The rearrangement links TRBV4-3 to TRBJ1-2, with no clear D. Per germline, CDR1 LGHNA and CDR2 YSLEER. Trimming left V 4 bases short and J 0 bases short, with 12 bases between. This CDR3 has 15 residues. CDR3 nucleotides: TGCGCCAGCAGCCCCCGGGCAGCGACTAACTATGGCTACACCTTC. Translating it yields CASSPRAATNYGYTF.

CDR3 in amino acids: CASSLVRASGNTIYF. The CDR3 DNA reads TGTGCCAGCAGCTTAGTTAGGGCCTCTGGAAACACCATATATTTT. V gene TRBV7-2 combines with J gene TRBJ1-3; D ambiguous. This CDR3 has 15 residues. V lost 1 base to trimming and J lost 0 bases, with 7 bases between them. Germline V gene lookup returns CDR1 SGHTA and CDR2 FQGNSA. Complete variable domain (other parts from reference TRBV7-2 and TRBJ1-3): GAGVSQSPSNKVTEKGKDVELRCDPISGHTALYWYRQSLGQGLEFLIYFQGNSAPDKSGLPSDRFSAERTGGSVSTLTIQRTQQEDSAVYLCASSLVRASGNTIYFGEGSWLTVV.

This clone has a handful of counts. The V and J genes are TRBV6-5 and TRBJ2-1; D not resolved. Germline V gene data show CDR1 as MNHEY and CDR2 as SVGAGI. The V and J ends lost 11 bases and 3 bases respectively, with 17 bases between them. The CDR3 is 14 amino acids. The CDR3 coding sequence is TGTGCCGCCTCTACAGCTAAGATCTACAATGAGCAGTTCTTC. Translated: CAASTAKIYNEQFF.

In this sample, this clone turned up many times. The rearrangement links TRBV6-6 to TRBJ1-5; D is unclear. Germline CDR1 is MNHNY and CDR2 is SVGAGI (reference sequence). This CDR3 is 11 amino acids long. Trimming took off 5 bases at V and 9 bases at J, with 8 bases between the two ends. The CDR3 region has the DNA TGTGCCAGCAGTCCCCAAGGGCCCCAGCATTTT. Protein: CASSPQGPQHF.

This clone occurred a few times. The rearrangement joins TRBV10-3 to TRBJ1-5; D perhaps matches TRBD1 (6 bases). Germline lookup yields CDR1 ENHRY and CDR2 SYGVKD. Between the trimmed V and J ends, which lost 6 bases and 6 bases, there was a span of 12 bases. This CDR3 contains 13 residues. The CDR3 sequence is CAISPQGSQPQHF. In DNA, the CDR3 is TGTGCCATCAGCCCACAGGGAAGTCAGCCCCAGCATTTT.

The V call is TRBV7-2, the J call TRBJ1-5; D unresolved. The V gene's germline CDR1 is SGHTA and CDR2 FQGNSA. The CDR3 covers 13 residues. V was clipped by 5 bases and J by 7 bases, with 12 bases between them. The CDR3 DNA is TGTGCCAGCAGCCACGCTTCCGAGCAGCCCCAGCATTTT. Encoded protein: CASSHASEQPQHF.

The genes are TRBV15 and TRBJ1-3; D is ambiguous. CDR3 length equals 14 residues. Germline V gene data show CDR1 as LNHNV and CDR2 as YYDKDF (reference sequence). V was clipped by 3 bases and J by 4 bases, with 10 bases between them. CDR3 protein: CATSRKAQGNTIYF. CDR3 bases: TGTGCCACCAGCAGGAAGGCCCAGGGAAACACCATATATTTT.

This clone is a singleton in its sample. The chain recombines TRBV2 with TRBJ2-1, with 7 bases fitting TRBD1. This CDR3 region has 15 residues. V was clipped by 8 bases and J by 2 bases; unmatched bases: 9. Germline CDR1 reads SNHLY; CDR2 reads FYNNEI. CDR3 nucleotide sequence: TGTGCCAGCCGGCAGGGGCAGGGGGCCTACAATGAGCAGTTCTTC. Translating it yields CASRQGQGAYNEQFF. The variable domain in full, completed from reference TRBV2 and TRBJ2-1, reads EPEVTQTPSHQVTQMGQEVILRCVPISNHLYFYWYRQILGQKVEFLVSFYNNEISEKSEIFDDQFSVERPDGSNFTLKIRSTKLEDSAMYFCASRQGQGAYNEQFFGPGTRLTVL.

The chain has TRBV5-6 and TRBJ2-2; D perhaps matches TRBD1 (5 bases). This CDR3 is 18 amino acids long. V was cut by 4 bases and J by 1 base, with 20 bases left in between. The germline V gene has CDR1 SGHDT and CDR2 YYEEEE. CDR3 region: CASSPRLGRARNTGELFF. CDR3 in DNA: TGTGCCAGCAGCCCCCGGCTGGGCAGGGCACGGAACACCGGGGAGCTGTTTTTT.

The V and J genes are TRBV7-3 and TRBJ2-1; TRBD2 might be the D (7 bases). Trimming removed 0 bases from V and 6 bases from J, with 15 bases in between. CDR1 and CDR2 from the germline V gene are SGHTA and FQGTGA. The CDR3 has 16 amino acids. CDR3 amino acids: CASSLTAGATVNEQFF. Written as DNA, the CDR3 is TGTGCCAGCAGCTTAACGGCGGGGGCCACCGTCAATGAGCAGTTCTTC.

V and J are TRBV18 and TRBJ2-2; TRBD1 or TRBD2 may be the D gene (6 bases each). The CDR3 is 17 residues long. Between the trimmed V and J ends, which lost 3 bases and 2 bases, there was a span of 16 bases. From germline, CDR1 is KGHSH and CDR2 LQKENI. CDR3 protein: CASSPLDGGPNTGELFF. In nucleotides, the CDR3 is TGTGCCAGCTCACCCCTCGATGGGGGGCCCAACACCGGGGAGCTGTTTTTT.

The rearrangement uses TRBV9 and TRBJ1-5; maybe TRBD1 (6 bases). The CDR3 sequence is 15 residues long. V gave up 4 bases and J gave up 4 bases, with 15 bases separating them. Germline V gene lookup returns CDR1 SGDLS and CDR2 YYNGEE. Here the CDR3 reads CASSYTGQINQPQHF. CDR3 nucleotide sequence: TGTGCCAGCAGCTACACCGGACAGATTAATCAGCCCCAGCATTTT.